This is a list of T cell receptor beta chains from one sample in a study of cytomegalovirus exposure and HLA in healthy donors. The table came from immunoSEQ multiplex PCR; TCRdb's copy has only in-frame clones and leaves some out. Of 130,000 or so clones in the sample, approximately 87% were seen once. The sequencing sample was made of PBMCs. Source of these receptors: a middle-aged man in good health and CMV-seronegative. Both conserved end residues are part of each CDR3. A D gene is named only where the DNA matches it firmly. Size values are once, few and many counts, or a class for expanded clones, and some rows have none.

.	19	TRBV11-2	TRBD2	TRBJ2-5	TGTGCCAGCAGCTTAGAGGGAACCACTAGCGGGAGGTTTAAAGAGACCCAGTACTTC	CASSLEGTTSGRFKETQYF
.	13	TRBV2	.	TRBJ1-6	TGTGCCAGCAGTGACAGGGTCGGTTCACCCCTCCACTTT	CASSDRVGSPLHF
.	15	TRBV19	TRBD1	TRBJ1-5	TGTGCCAGTAGGATACCGGGCAGGGGGAATCAGCCCCAGCATTTT	CASRIPGRGNQPQHF
.	15	TRBV11-2	TRBD1	TRBJ1-2	TGTGCCAGCAGCTTAGTTGGGACAGCTAACTATGGCTACACCTTC	CASSLVGTANYGYTF
.	15	TRBV13	TRBD2	TRBJ2-7	TGTGCCAGCAGCTTGGGGTCGGGAGGTACCTACGAGCAGTACTTC	CASSLGSGGTYEQYF
.	14	TRBV6-5	TRBD1	TRBJ2-1	TGTGCCAGCAGTTTTGACAGGGACCAAGGTGAGCAGTTCTTC	CASSFDRDQGEQFF
.	13	TRBV28	TRBD2	TRBJ2-2	TGTGCCACCCGGGGGGTGAACACCGGGGAGCTGTTTTTT	CATRGVNTGELFF
once	14	TRBV11-2	TRBD1	TRBJ1-1	TGTGCCAGCAGCGCGGGACAGTTGATCACTGAAGCTTTCTTT	CASSAGQLITEAFF
.	15	TRBV7-6	TRBD1	TRBJ1-4	TGTGCCAGCAGCACCGGGACAGGGGTAACTGAAAAACTGTTTTTT	CASSTGTGVTEKLFF
.	11	TRBV10-3	TRBD1	TRBJ2-1	TGTGCCATCAGTGGGGACAGGGAGCAGTTCTTC	CAISGDREQFF
.	18	TRBV5-5	TRBD1	TRBJ2-6	TGTGCCAGCAGCGGACAGGGGGGGTATCTCTCTGGGGCCAACGTCCTGACTTTC	CASSGQGGYLSGANVLTF
.	16	TRBV5-6	.	TRBJ2-7	TGTGCCAGCAGCTTGTTTGTACCGGTCATGACCTACGAGCAGTACTTC	CASSLFVPVMTYEQYF
.	16	TRBV7-8	TRBD2	TRBJ2-3	TGTGCCAGCAGCTTAAGCGGGAGTGTTTATTCAGATACGCAGTATTTT	CASSLSGSVYSDTQYF
.	16	TRBV7-2	.	TRBJ2-1	TGCGCCAGCAGCCAGCTTGGGGGCGGGAGATTCGATGAGCAGTTCTTC	CASSQLGGGRFDEQFF
.	16	TRBV5-6	TRBD2	TRBJ2-2	TGTGCCAGCAGCTGGGGGGTGCGACTAGCAGCCGGGGAGCTGTTTTTT	CASSWGVRLAAGELFF
.	15	TRBV7-2	TRBD1	TRBJ2-5	TGTGCCAGCAGCAAAGGACAGGGTCGTACGGAGACCCAGTACTTC	CASSKGQGRTETQYF
once	14	TRBV11-2	TRBD1	TRBJ1-2	TGTGCCAGCAGCTCCCGGGACAGGAACTATGGCTACACCTTC	CASSSRDRNYGYTF
.	19	TRBV11-2	TRBD1	TRBJ2-6	TGTGCCAGCAGCTTAGGCGTTAAGACAGGGGTCCCTGGGGCCAACGTCCTGACTTTC	CASSLGVKTGVPGANVLTF
.	15	TRBV2	TRBD2	TRBJ2-1	TGTGCCAGCAGAATTACTAGCGGGACCTACAATGAGCAGTTCTTC	CASRITSGTYNEQFF
.	17	TRBV2	TRBD1	TRBJ2-2	TGTGCCAGCAGTGCGACCCGGGACAGGGTTAATACCGGGGAGCTGTTTTTT	CASSATRDRVNTGELFF
.	13	TRBV7-6	.	TRBJ2-5	TGTGCCAGCAGTCCGAGGCGTCAAGAGACCCAGTACTTC	CASSPRRQETQYF
.	15	TRBV7-6	TRBD1	TRBJ2-7	TGTGCCAGCAGCAGAGGCGGGACAGGGGACTACGAGCAGTACTTC	CASSRGGTGDYEQYF
.	17	TRBV9	TRBD2	TRBJ2-3	TGTGCCAGCAGCGGACCCCCGCGGGGGAGCACCACAGATACGCAGTATTTT	CASSGPPRGSTTDTQYF
.	15	TRBV7-9	.	TRBJ2-7	TGTGCCAGCACCCCCAGGGGCCTAGCGGATTACGAGCAGTACTTC	CASTPRGLADYEQYF
.	15	TRBV21-1	.	TRBJ1-3	TGTGCCAGCCGATACAGGGCCGGCTCTGGAAACACCATATATTTT	CASRYRAGSGNTIYF
.	12	TRBV19	.	TRBJ2-7	TGTGCCAGTAGTGCCAACTTGTACGAGCAGTACTTC	CASSANLYEQYF
few	16	TRBV29-1	TRBD2	TRBJ2-1	TGCAGCGTTTCCAGGCTAGCGGGAGGGTCTATCAATGAGCAGTTCTTC	CSVSRLAGGSINEQFF
.	16	TRBV6-5	TRBD1	TRBJ1-2	TGTGCCAGCAGTTACTCGAGAGGGGGCCTCAACTATGGCTACACCTTC	CASSYSRGGLNYGYTF
.	15	TRBV27	TRBD1	TRBJ2-1	TGTGCCAGCAGTATCGGGACAGGGGGTGGCAATGAGCAGTTCTTC	CASSIGTGGGNEQFF
.	15	TRBV5-1	.	TRBJ1-6	TGCGCCAGCAGCATTGGCAGCTCCTATAATTCACCCCTCCACTTT	CASSIGSSYNSPLHF
.	16	TRBV4-3	.	TRBJ2-7	TGCGCCAGCAGCCAAGATAGGGAGGGGGGGGCTTACGAGCAGTACTTC	CASSQDREGGAYEQYF
few	15	TRBV28	.	TRBJ1-2	TGTGCCAGCAGCCGGGGGGGGCTTACGACCTATGGCTACACCTTC	CASSRGGLTTYGYTF
.	13	TRBV6-5	TRBD2	TRBJ2-1	TGTGCCAGTAACCGCGGGGGGGCCGGAGAGCAGTTCTTC	CASNRGGAGEQFF
.	13	TRBV27	.	TRBJ2-7	TGTGCCAGCAGTTCCCTTCTAGATTACGAGCAGTACTTC	CASSSLLDYEQYF
.	16	TRBV14	.	TRBJ2-5	TGTGCCAGCAGCCAAGTTGGCAATCCTTACCAAGAGACCCAGTACTTC	CASSQVGNPYQETQYF
.	17	TRBV19	TRBD1	TRBJ1-5	TGTGCCAGTAGTCCCATCCCGGGACAGGGATCCAATCAGCCCCAGCATTTT	CASSPIPGQGSNQPQHF
.	16	TRBV2	TRBD1	TRBJ1-4	TGTGCCAGCAGGCGGACAGGTGGATCAGTGGATGAAAAACTGTTTTTT	CASRRTGGSVDEKLFF
.	14	TRBV6-1	TRBD2	TRBJ2-7	TGTGCCAGCAGTTCGGGACTAGCCTCCTACGAGCAGTACTTC	CASSSGLASYEQYF
once	15	TRBV10-3	TRBD1	TRBJ1-5	TGTGCCATCAGTGAGGGCAGGGGGTCCAATCAGCCCCAGCATTTT	CAISEGRGSNQPQHF
.	14	TRBV18	.	TRBJ2-7	TGTGCCAGCTCACCTCCGACAGACGACGGCGAGCAGTACTTC	CASSPPTDDGEQYF
.	17	TRBV18	.	TRBJ2-7	TGTGCCAGCTCACCGGACAACAGGGTTATACACTCCTACGAGCAGTACTTC	CASSPDNRVIHSYEQYF
.	15	TRBV19	.	TRBJ2-7	TGTGCCAGTAGTATAGTGGCCCAGCGGAACTACGAGCAGTACTTC	CASSIVAQRNYEQYF
.	13	TRBV18	.	TRBJ2-7	TGTGCCAGCTCACCACCGAGGTCCTACGAGCAGTACTTC	CASSPPRSYEQYF
.	14	TRBV9	.	TRBJ2-5	TGTGCCAGCAGCGTGGACAGTGGCCAAGAGACCCAGTACTTC	CASSVDSGQETQYF
.	16	TRBV9	.	TRBJ2-2	TGTGCCAGCAGCCCCCCAGCGGGCCTGGGGACCGGGGAGCTGTTTTTT	CASSPPAGLGTGELFF
few	13	TRBV27	.	TRBJ2-7	TGTGCCAGCAGTTCCGGGGGCTCCTACGAGCAGTACTTC	CASSSGGSYEQYF
.	17	TRBV28	.	TRBJ1-3	TGTGCCAGCAGCCCACCGGGGACTCCTACCTCTGGAAACACCATATATTTT	CASSPPGTPTSGNTIYF
.	13	TRBV2	TRBD1	TRBJ2-1	TGTGCCAGCACCTTAGGGGGCGGGTATGAGCAGTTCTTC	CASTLGGGYEQFF
.	14	TRBV10-3	.	TRBJ2-1	TGTGCCATCAGCGCGTTTCGTCCGGGAGATGAGCAGTTCTTC	CAISAFRPGDEQFF
.	15	TRBV5-6	TRBD1	TRBJ1-4	TGTGCCAGCAAGGCGACAGGGCGCGGGAATGAAAAACTGTTTTTT	CASKATGRGNEKLFF
.	18	TRBV28	TRBD1	TRBJ1-3	TGTGCCAGCAGTTTTCCCTCCCGACAGGGAGGTCTTGGAAACACCACATATTTT	CASSFPSRQGGLGNTTYF
.	15	TRBV19	.	TRBJ1-6	TGTGCCAGCCGAGCGGGGTGGACCTATAATTCACCCCTCCACTTT	CASRAGWTYNSPLHF
.	15	TRBV5-6	.	TRBJ2-7	TGTGCCAGCAGCTTGGGAGGACTGTGGTCCTACGAGCAGTACTTC	CASSLGGLWSYEQYF
.	17	TRBV11-1	.	TRBJ2-3	TGTGCCAGCAGCTCCGATGCGCGCCCTTCCTCCCCAGATACGCAGTATTTT	CASSSDARPSSPDTQYF
few	16	TRBV6-6	.	TRBJ2-6	TGTGCCAGCCATACCGACAGACCCTCTGGGGCCAACGTCCTGACTTTC	CASHTDRPSGANVLTF